The rows below give T cell receptor beta chains drawn from one sample of a study of CD8 T cells in ankylosing spondylitis. TCRdb fed the 5' RACE reads into MiXCR, producing one record per CDR3 protein. This sample has about 330,000 distinct CDR3 sequences; less than 9.5% occur once, and the top ten carry 13% to 15%. The source material was blood, either unsorted or a sorted T cell fraction (not recorded which). The receptors were sampled from a male donor with ankylosing spondylitis. The CDR3 runs from the conserved cysteine through the conserved F or W. A D gene is named only where the DNA matches it firmly. Expanded clones get a size class; other rows say once, few or many, or leave the size out.

clone_size j_call d_call v_call cdr3_nt cdr3_aa
. TRBJ1-5 . TRBV7-2 TGTGCCAGCAGCTTAAATCTGAATCAGCCCCAGCATTTT CASSLNLNQPQHF
few TRBJ2-7 TRBD2 TRBV3-1 TGTGCCAGCAGCCAAGGGCTAGCGGGGAGCTCCTACGAGCAGTACTTC CASSQGLAGSSYEQYF
many TRBJ2-1 TRBD2 TRBV6-4 TGTGCCAGCAGTGATCCCTTAGCGGGGAATGAGCAGTTCTTC CASSDPLAGNEQFF
. TRBJ2-1 . TRBV7-3 TGTGCCAGCAGCCCCCCCGGGGGAGGCAATGAGCAGTTCTTC CASSPPGGGNEQFF
. TRBJ1-5 . TRBV19 TGTGCCAGTAGTATACCCTTCTCATCTGGCAATCAGCCCCAGCATTTT CASSIPFSSGNQPQHF
. TRBJ2-2 . TRBV7-9 TGTGCCAGCAGCGCCGGGATTAGCACCGGGGAGCTGTTTTTT CASSAGISTGELFF
few TRBJ2-7 . TRBV12-5 TGTGCTAGTGCCCCACGTCCCGGGAGTCCCATTTACGAGCAGTACTTC CASAPRPGSPIYEQYF
. TRBJ2-7 TRBD1 TRBV12-3/TRBV12-4 TGTGCCAGCAGGGCCGGGACAGGGGCGAGTAGCTCCTACGAGCAGTACTTC CASRAGTGASSSYEQYF
. TRBJ1-2 TRBD1 TRBV28 TGTGCCAGCAGTCCCCCAAACAGGGGCTATGGCTACACCTTC CASSPPNRGYGYTF
few TRBJ2-3 TRBD2 TRBV5-1 TGCGCCAGCAGCTTGGTTAGCGGGAGTGGCACAGATACGCAGTATTTT CASSLVSGSGTDTQYF
few TRBJ2-1 . TRBV5-1 TGCGCCAGCAGCGGGGGACCAAATGGCAATGAGCAGTTCTTC CASSGGPNGNEQFF
few TRBJ2-1 . TRBV11-3 TGTGCCAGCAGCTTAGCTGCCGTTTCGGATGAGCAGTTCTTC CASSLAAVSDEQFF
many TRBJ2-7 . TRBV20-1 TGCAGTGCTATCTCCGGGACACGGGTGCAGTACGAGCAGTACTTC CSAISGTRVQYEQYF
. TRBJ1-2 . TRBV5-1 TGCGCCAGCAGCTTGGGCGCTCTTGGTGATGGCTACACCTTC CASSLGALGDGYTF
many TRBJ2-7 . TRBV6-5 TGTGCCAGCAGTTACTCGCTCAGAAAATACGAGCAGTACTTC CASSYSLRKYEQYF
few TRBJ2-7 . TRBV12-3/TRBV12-4 TGTGCCAGCAGCTTTGGCGGCACCGGCGGGACCTACGAGCAGTACTTC CASSFGGTGGTYEQYF
few TRBJ2-2 TRBD1 TRBV9 TGTGCCAGCAGCCCTAGACAGGGGGAGTGGATCGGGGAGCTGTTTTTT CASSPRQGEWIGELFF
few TRBJ1-6 TRBD1 TRBV18 TGTGCCAGCTCAACAAGGACAGGGGGAGTTAATTCACCCCTCCACTTT CASSTRTGGVNSPLHF
many TRBJ1-3 . TRBV12-3/TRBV12-4 TGTGCCAGCAGTCCCCCCCAGGGAGACTCTGGAAACACCATATATTTT CASSPPQGDSGNTIYF
. TRBJ1-6 . TRBV4-2 TGTGCCAGCAGCCACGGGGCCACCCTCCACTTT CASSHGATLHF
few TRBJ2-1 . TRBV20-1 TGCAGTGCTAGCGCAAACTCCTACAATGAGCAGTTCTTC CSASANSYNEQFF
few TRBJ1-1 . TRBV6-1 TGTGCCAGCAGTGAACAGGGATGGGGTGAAGCTTTCTTT CASSEQGWGEAFF
. TRBJ1-1 . TRBV6-1 TGTGCCAGCAGCCCCGGGGTGGGGAGGCAAGGGCACGAAGCTTTCTTT CASSPGVGRQGHEAFF
. TRBJ2-3 . TRBV20-1 TGCAGTGCTGGGGCGGGAGATACGCAGTATTTT CSAGAGDTQYF
. TRBJ1-3 . TRBV20-1 TGCAGTGCTACCCCCCAGGGAGTTATGGGAAACACCATATATTTT CSATPQGVMGNTIYF
. TRBJ2-3 . TRBV4-3 TGCGCCAGCAGCCAAGATACTAGCCGGGATACGCAGTATTTT CASSQDTSRDTQYF
many TRBJ1-1 . TRBV12-3/TRBV12-4 TGTGCCAGCAGCCTCAGGGTGAACACTGAAGCTTTCTTT CASSLRVNTEAFF
. TRBJ2-1 . TRBV7-2 TGTGCCAGCAGCTCAGGGGTCGGCGACGGGAAGCACAATGAGCAGTTCTTC CASSSGVGDGKHNEQFF
many TRBJ2-7 TRBD2 TRBV7-2 TGTGCCAGCAGCTTAGTAGCGGGAGAAGGTGACGAGCAGTACTTC CASSLVAGEGDEQYF
many TRBJ2-5 TRBD2 TRBV3-1 TGTGCCAGCAGACCTAGCGGAGGGGCCCAAGAGACCCAGTACTTC CASRPSGGAQETQYF